This T cell receptor (beta chain) was sequenced in a study of cytomegalovirus exposure and HLA in healthy donors. Germline V gene sequence: CDR1 SGHNT, CDR2 YYREEE (reference sequence). There are 15 residues in the CDR3. The PCR ran on 60 Vbeta and 13 Jbeta primers. This table comes from immunoSEQ multiplex PCR, and its TCRdb copy is limited to in-frame clones, with some not included. The sample yields some 170,000 clones, under 85% seen once. This clone has a single count. The antigen is unknown. General study results and limits: High specificity and sensitivity for cytomegalovirus status were reported for the classifier. The study dropped some indistinguishable V segments, TRBV6-2 and TRBV6-3 among them. There were several of the most significant clusters that appeared linked to common viral pathogens in a later analysis. Later on, a genetic analysis was performed. It linked a missense variant in DCLRE1C with V- and J-gene trimming of TCR beta.

The genes are TRBV5-4 and TRBJ2-5; tentatively, D is TRBD2 (6 bases). The DNA end lines up better with TRBJ2-7; the J call may be wrong. The sequence came from a male donor in good health and CMV-seronegative. Sequenced input: PBMCs. CDR3 DNA sequence: TGTGCCAGCAGCTTGGGGACTACCGCCAACTACGAGCAGTACTTC. Translated: CASSLGTTANYEQYF.